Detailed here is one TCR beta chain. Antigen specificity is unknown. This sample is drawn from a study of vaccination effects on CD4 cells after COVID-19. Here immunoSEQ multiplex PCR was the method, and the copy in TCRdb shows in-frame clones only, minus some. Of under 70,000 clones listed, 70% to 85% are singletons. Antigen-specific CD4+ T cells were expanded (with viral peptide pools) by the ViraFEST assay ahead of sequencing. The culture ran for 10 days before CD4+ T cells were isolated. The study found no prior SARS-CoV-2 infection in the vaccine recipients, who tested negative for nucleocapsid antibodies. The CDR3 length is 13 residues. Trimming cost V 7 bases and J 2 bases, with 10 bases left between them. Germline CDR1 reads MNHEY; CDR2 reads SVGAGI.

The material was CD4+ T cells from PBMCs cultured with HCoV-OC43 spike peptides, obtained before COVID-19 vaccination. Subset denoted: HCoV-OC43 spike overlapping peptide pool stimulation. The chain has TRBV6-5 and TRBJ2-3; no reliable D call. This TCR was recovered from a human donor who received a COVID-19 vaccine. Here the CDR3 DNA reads TGTGCCAGCAATAAGGTATTCACAGATACGCAGTATTTT. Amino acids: CASNKVFTDTQYF.